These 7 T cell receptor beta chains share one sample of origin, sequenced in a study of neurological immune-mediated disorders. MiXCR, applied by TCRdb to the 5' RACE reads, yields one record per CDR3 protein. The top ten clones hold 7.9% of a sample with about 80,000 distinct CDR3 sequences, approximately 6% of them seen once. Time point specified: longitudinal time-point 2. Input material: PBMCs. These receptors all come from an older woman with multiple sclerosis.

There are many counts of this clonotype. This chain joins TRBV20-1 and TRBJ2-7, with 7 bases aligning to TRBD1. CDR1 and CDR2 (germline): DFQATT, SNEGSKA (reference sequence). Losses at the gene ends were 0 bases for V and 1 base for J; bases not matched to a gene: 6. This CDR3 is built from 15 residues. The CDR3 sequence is CSARDPGTASYEQYF. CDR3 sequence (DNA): TGCAGTGCTAGAGATCCCGGGACAGCTTCCTACGAGCAGTACTTC.

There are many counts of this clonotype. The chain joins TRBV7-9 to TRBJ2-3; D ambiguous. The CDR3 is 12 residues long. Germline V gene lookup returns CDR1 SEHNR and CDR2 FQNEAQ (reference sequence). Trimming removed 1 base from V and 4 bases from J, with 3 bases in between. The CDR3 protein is CASSLEADTQYF. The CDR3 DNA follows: TGTGCCAGCAGCTTAGAAGCAGATACGCAGTATTTT.

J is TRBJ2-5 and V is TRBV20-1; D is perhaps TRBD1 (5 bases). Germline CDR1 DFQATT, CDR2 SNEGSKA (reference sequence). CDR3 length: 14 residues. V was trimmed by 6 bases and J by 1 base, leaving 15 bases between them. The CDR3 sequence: CSATTGDSQETQYF. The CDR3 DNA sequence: TGCAGTGCCACTACCGGTGACAGCCAAGAGACCCAGTACTTC.

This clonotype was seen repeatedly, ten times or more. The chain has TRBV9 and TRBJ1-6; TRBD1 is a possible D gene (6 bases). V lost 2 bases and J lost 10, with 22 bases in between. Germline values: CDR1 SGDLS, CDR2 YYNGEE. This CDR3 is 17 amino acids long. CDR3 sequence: CASSVGGGLRSGSPLHF. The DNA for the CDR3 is TGTGCCAGCAGCGTCGGCGGGGGGCTTCGGAGTGGGTCACCCCTCCACTTT.

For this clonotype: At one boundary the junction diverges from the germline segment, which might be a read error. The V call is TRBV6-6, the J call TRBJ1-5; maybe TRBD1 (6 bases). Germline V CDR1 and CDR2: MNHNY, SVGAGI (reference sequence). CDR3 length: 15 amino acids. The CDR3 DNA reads TGTGCCAACAGTTACTGGCAGGGGAGCAATCAGCCCCAGCATTTT. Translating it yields CANSYWQGSNQPQHF.

CDR3 loop: CALLWDRGLYEQYF. The CDR3 nucleotides are TGTGCCCTCCTGTGGGACAGGGGGCTCTACGAGCAGTACTTC. The chain has TRBV10-3 and TRBJ2-7, with TRBD1 identical over 12 bases. Trimming at V came to 11 bases and at J to 3 bases, leaving 8 bases not matched to a gene. Germline assignment: CDR1 ENHRY and CDR2 SYGVKD. The CDR3 loop spans 14 amino acids.

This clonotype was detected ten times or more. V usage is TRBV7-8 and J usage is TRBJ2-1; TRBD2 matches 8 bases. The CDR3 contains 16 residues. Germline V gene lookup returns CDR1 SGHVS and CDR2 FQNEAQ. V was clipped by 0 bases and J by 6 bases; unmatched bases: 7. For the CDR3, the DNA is TGTGCCAGCAGCTTAGCGCCGGGACTAGGGGGCAATGAGCAGTTCTTC. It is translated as CASSLAPGLGGNEQFF.